This T cell receptor beta chain was retrieved from a study of cytotoxic CD8 clonotypes in ibrutinib-treated CLL. Study-level findings and limits: Clonality went up at the time of ibrutinib response, stayed stable in sustained remission, and later dropped back toward its baseline level at progression. Public clonotypes were seen rarely and were contracted or stable on treatment.

Germline V gene sequence: CDR1 SGHVS, CDR2 FNYEAQ. With 3 bases removed from V and 4 bases from J, the gap between germline ends came to 18 bases. The CDR3 is 16 amino acids. Assay used: immunoSEQ multiplex PCR; TCRdb lists only in-frame clones, some missing. The data show 58,000 or so clones, with around 52% seen just once and about 15% held by the top ten. A remark on this clone: Its matching antigen is unknown.

This sequence originates from a human donor with chronic lymphocytic leukemia. The chain has TRBV7-6 and TRBJ2-5; D is possibly TRBD1 (6 bases). The specimen was PBMCs, collected after 12 months of ibrutinib treatment. The CDR3 coding sequence is TGTGCCAGCAGCTTTGGGAGCGGATTACAGGGAGAGACCCAGTACTTC. Translated, it gives CASSFGSGLQGETQYF.